This is a list of T cell receptor beta chains from one sample in a study of cytomegalovirus exposure and HLA in healthy donors. Only in-frame clones appear in the TCRdb table, and some are missing; sequencing was by immunoSEQ multiplex PCR. The sample holds some 65,000 clones, 62% seen once. Sequences were obtained from PBMCs. The receptors come from a man aged 30 to 39 in good health and CMV-seronegative. The CDR3 runs from the conserved cysteine through the conserved F or W.

v_call cdr3_length cdr3_aa
TRBV10-3 13 CAISFGGDQPQHF
TRBV7-2 15 CASSLTTGGQHEQYF
TRBV7-3 13 CASSLDRRTEAFF
TRBV6-6 14 CASSYGGGAGEQYF
TRBV9 15 CASSVGTSGLDTQYF
TRBV7-6 16 CASSLAGRAAGNTIYF
TRBV29-1 14 CSVDLQGSQETQYF
TRBV10-1 15 CASSDYRDSAYGYTF
TRBV5-1 13 CASSLDINQPQHF
TRBV5-4 14 CASSFPDFQETQYF
TRBV30 15 CAWVGLAGVRETQYF
TRBV25-1 12 CASSLNGYEQFF
TRBV7-3 14 CASSSTGGGETQYF
TRBV29-1 12 CSVDREYNEQFF
TRBV13 15 CASSLTRNTNEKLFF
TRBV4-1 17 CASSLFVGAGDVYEQYF
TRBV27 14 CASSFGAGGETQYF
TRBV19 14 CASSPDRGNSPLHF
TRBV6-5 15 CASSYSWGTKNIQYF
TRBV28 14 CASSPQTGQETQYF
TRBV19 13 CATSQVMNTEAFF
TRBV5-1 13 CASSLVAGQPQHF
TRBV4-1 15 CASSQPSRVLSEQFF
TRBV7-9 15 CASSTPGLVFYEQYF
TRBV6-6 14 CASSERLTGTEAFF
TRBV11-2 12 CASSLGTYEQYF
TRBV10-3 14 CAIKNTGLNTEAFF
TRBV28 15 CASPPSQEGFYEQYF
TRBV6-4 12 CASPDRVQPQHF
TRBV7-2 15 CASSRARAGEGEQYF
TRBV29-1 15 CSVGTPRTGAYEQYF
TRBV29-1 14 CSVDPREGTDTQYF
TRBV5-1 17 CASSLWGDRAGVNEQFF
TRBV6-4 14 CASSHSGGADTQYF
TRBV23-1 19 CASSSPSRGEGGRGSTLHF